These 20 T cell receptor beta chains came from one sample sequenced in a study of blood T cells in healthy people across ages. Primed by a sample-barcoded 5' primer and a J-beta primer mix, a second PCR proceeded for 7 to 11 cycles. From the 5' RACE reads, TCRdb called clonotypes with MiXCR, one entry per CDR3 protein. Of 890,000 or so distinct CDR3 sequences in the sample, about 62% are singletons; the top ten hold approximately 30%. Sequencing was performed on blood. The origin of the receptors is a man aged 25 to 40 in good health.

The CDR3 region is CSARRLVGNEQFF. In DNA form, the CDR3 reads TGCAGTGCTCGTAGACTAGTCGGGAATGAGCAGTTCTTC. The rearrangement links TRBV20-1 to TRBJ2-1; D might be TRBD2 (6 bases). V lost 5 bases and J lost 7, with 15 bases in between. Germline CDR1 and CDR2: DFQATT and SNEGSKA (reference sequence). The CDR3 contains 13 residues.

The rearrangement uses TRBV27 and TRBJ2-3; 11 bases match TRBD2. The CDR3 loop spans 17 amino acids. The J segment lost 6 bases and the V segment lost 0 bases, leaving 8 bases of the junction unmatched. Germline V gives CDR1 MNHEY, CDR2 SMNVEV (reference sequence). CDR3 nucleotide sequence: TGTGCCAGCAGTTTATCCTGGGGGCTAGCGGGGGGTGATACGCAGTATTTT. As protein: CASSLSWGLAGGDTQYF.

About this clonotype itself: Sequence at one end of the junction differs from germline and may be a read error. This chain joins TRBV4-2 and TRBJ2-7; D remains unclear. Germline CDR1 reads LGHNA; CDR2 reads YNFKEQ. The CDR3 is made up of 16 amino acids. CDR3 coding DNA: TGTGCCAGCAGCCAAGCCGACACCTTGGCTTCCTACAAGCAGTACTTC. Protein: CASSQADTLASYKQYF.

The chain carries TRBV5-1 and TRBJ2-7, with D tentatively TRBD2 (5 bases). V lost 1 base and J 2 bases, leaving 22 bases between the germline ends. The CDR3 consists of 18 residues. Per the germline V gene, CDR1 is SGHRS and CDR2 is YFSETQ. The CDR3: CASSLKEATIELPYEQYF. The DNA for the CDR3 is TGCGCCAGCAGCTTGAAGGAGGCCACTATAGAACTTCCCTACGAGCAGTACTTC. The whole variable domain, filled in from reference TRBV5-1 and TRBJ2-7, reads KAGVTQTPRYLIKTRGQQVTLSCSPISGHRSVSWYQQTPGQGLQFLFEYFSETQRNKGNFPGRFSGRQFSNSRSEMNVSTLELGDSALYLCASSLKEATIELPYEQYFGPGTRLTVT.

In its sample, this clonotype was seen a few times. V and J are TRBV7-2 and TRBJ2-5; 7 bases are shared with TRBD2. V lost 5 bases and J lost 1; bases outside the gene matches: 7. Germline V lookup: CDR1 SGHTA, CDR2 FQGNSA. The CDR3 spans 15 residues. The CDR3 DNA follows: TGTGCCAGCAGCCCGAGGGAGGGAGGCCAAGAGACCCAGTACTTC. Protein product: CASSPREGGQETQYF.

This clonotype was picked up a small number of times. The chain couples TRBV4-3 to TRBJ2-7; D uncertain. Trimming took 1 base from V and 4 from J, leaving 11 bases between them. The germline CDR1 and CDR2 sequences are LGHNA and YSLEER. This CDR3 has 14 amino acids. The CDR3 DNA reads TGCGCCAGCAGCCAAGCCAAAGCCCATTACGAGCAGTACTTC. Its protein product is CASSQAKAHYEQYF.

The CDR3 DNA is TGTGCCAGCACGGTGGGGGGGATAGACAATGAGCAGTTCTTC. Amino acid sequence: CASTVGGIDNEQFF. V and J are TRBV12-3 or TRBV12-4 and TRBJ2-1, with 7 positions matching TRBD2. Germline trimming cut 7 bases from V and 5 bases from J; bases unmatched to any gene: 8. This CDR3 contains 14 residues.

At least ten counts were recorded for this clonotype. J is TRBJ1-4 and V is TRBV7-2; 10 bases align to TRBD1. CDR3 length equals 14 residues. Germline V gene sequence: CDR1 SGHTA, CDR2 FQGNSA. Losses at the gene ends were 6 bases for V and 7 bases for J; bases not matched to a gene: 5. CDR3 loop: CASSLGQGREKLFF. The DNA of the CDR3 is TGTGCCAGCAGTTTGGGACAGGGGCGTGAAAAACTGTTTTTT.

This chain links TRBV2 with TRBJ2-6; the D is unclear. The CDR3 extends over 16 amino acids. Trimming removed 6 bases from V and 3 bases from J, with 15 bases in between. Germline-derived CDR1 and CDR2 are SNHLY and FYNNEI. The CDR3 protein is CASSLAAVFGANVLTF. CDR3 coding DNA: TGTGCCAGCAGCCTGGCCGCCGTTTTTGGGGCCAACGTCCTGACTTTC.

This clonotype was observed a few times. The CDR3 reads CASSQDPHTDTQYF. The CDR3 nucleotides are TGCGCCAGCAGCCAAGACCCTCACACAGATACGCAGTATTTT. The chain links TRBV4-3 to TRBJ2-3; D is unclear. V lost 0 bases and J lost 2, with 6 bases in between. The CDR3 has 14 residues. Germline CDR1 is LGHNA and CDR2 is YSLEER.

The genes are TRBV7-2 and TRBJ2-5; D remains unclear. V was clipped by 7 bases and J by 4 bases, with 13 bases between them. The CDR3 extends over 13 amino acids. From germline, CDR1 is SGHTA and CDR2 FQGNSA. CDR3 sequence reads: CASTVNLRETQYF. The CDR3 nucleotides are TGTGCCAGCACCGTCAACCTCAGAGAGACCCAGTACTTC.

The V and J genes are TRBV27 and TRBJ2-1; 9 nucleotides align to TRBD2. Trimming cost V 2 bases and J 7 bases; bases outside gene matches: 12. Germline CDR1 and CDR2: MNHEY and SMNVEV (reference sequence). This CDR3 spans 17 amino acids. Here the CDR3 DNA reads TGTGCCAGCAGTTTAAGCCCCGGGGCGGGGGGGCTAAATGAGCAGTTCTTC. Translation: CASSLSPGAGGLNEQFF.

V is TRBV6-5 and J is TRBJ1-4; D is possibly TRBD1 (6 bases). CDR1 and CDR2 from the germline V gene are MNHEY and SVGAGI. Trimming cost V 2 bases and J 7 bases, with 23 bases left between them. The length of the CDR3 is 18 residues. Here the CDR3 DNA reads TGTGCCAGCAGTTACCCCTCCCCAGGGGCGGGGAGCGGTGAAAAACTGTTTTTT. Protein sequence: CASSYPSPGAGSGEKLFF.

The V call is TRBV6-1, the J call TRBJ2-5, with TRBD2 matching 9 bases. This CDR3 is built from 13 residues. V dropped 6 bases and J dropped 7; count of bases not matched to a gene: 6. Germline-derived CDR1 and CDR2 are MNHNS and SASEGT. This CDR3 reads CASSPGLAATQYF. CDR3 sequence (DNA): TGTGCCAGCAGCCCGGGACTAGCCGCGACCCAGTACTTC.

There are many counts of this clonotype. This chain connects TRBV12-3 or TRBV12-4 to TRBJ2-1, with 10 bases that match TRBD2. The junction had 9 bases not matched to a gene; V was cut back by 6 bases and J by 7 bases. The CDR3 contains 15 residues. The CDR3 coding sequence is TGTGCCAGCAGACCTAGCGGGGGTCCGCTGAATGAGCAGTTCTTC. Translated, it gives CASRPSGGPLNEQFF.

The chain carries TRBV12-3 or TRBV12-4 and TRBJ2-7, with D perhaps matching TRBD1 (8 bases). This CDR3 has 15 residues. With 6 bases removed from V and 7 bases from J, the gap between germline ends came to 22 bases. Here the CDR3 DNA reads TGTGCCAGCAGCCCCACAGGGGGGGGTTACAATGAGCAGTACTTC. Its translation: CASSPTGGGYNEQYF.

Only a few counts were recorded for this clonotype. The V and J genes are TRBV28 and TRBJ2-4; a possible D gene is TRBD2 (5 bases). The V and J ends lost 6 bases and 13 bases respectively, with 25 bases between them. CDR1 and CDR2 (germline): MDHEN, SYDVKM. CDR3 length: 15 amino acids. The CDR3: CASSNLLAWAGEQYF. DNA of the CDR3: TGTGCCAGCAGCAATCTTCTAGCTTGGGCGGGTGAGCAGTACTTC.

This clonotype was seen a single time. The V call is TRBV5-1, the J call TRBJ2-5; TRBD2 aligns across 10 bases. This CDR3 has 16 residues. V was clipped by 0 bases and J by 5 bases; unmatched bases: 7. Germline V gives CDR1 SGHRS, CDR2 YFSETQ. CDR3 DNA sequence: TGCGCCAGCAGCTTGGAGGCTAGCGGGGGCTGGGAGACCCAGTACTTC. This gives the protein CASSLEASGGWETQYF.

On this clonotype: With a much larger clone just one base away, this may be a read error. CDR3 DNA sequence: TGTGCCAGCAGCTTACAAGCGGAGGGTTCGTACCAAGAGACCCAGTACTTC. Translation gives CASSLQAEGSYQETQYF. J is TRBJ2-5 and V is TRBV7-2, with D perhaps matching TRBD2 (6 bases). The germline CDR1 and CDR2 sequences are SGHTA and FQGNSA. The CDR3 sequence is 17 residues long. Trimming pared 2 bases from V and 0 bases from J, leaving 16 bases between.

For the CDR3, the DNA is TGTGCCAGCAGAATTAGCGGGGGGACTTACGAGCAGTACTTC. Translating it yields CASRISGGTYEQYF. This chain uses TRBV12-3 or TRBV12-4 with TRBJ2-7, with 10 nucleotides matching TRBD2. V shed 6 bases, J shed 4 bases, and the junction held 6 bases outside the gene matches. The CDR3 runs to 14 residues.